This is a list of T cell receptor beta chains from one sample in a study of radiotherapy plus CTLA-4 blockade in lung cancer. Here immunoSEQ multiplex PCR was the method, and the copy in TCRdb shows in-frame clones only, minus some. This sample carries some 100,000 clones, about four fifths of them seen once, and the ten largest clones take roughly 15%. This specimen was peripheral blood, taken from a patient treated with radiotherapy plus ipilimumab. These receptors originate from a human donor with non-small cell lung cancer that progressed on radiotherapy plus ipilimumab. Each CDR3 is given with its conserved first and last residue. D genes are given only for firm matches. Clone size is stated in some rows and not others, as once, few, many or a class when expanded.

>TRBJ2-2|TRBV30|TRBD2|.
CAWTPPGAASGRTGELFF
TGTGCCTGGACCCCCCCAGGCGCCGCTAGCGGGAGGACCGGGGAGCTGTTTTTT
>TRBJ2-5|TRBV18|TRBD1|.
CASSPNRGSQETQYF
TGTGCCAGCTCACCAAACAGGGGGTCCCAAGAGACCCAGTACTTC
>TRBJ2-2|TRBV7-9|.|once
CASSLDIVTGELFF
TGTGCCAGCAGCTTAGACATCGTTACCGGGGAGCTGTTTTTT
>TRBJ2-4|TRBV28|TRBD1|.
CASRRQGAKNIQYF
TGTGCCAGCAGAAGACAGGGGGCCAAAAACATTCAGTACTTC
>TRBJ2-5|TRBV6-1|.|.
CASMWETQYF
TGTGCCAGCATGTGGGAGACCCAGTACTTC
>TRBJ2-1|TRBV19|TRBD2|.
CASTVIAGGSYNEQFF
TGTGCCAGTACCGTGATAGCGGGAGGGTCCTACAATGAGCAGTTCTTC
>TRBJ1-1|TRBV7-2|.|.
CASSLGAGNTEAFF
TGTGCCAGCAGCTTAGGGGCGGGGAACACTGAAGCTTTCTTT
>TRBJ2-1|TRBV5-1|TRBD1|.
CASSPGGTGTNNEQFF
TGCGCCAGCTCTCCCGGGGGGACAGGGACCAACAATGAGCAGTTCTTC
>TRBJ1-3|TRBV5-4|TRBD1|.
CASSSSTGLLSGNTIYF
TGTGCCAGCAGCTCATCGACAGGGTTGCTCTCTGGAAACACCATATATTTT
>TRBJ2-2|TRBV27|TRBD2|.
CASSRIGGVTNTGELFF
TGTGCCAGCAGCCGCATCGGGGGGGTAACGAACACCGGGGAGCTGTTTTTT
>TRBJ2-7|TRBV27|.|.
CASSLSVGEYYYEQYF
TGTGCCAGCAGTTTATCGGTTGGGGAGTACTACTACGAGCAGTACTTC
>TRBJ2-7|TRBV7-8|.|.
CASSSVGVGEQYF
TGTGCCAGCAGCTCCGTAGGGGTGGGGGAGCAGTACTTC
>TRBJ2-1|TRBV28|TRBD1|.
CASSPGGLSYNEQFF
TGTGCCAGCAGTCCAGGGGGATTGTCCTACAATGAGCAGTTCTTC
>TRBJ2-1|TRBV7-2|.|once
CASRPTRDNEQFF
TGTGCCAGCAGGCCAACTAGGGATAATGAGCAGTTCTTC
>TRBJ1-5|TRBV28|.|.
CASSLWGGRQPQHF
TGTGCCAGCAGTTTATGGGGGGGAAGGCAGCCCCAGCATTTT
>TRBJ2-5|TRBV18|.|few
CASSTISGQETQYF
TGTGCCAGCTCAACGATTAGCGGACAAGAGACCCAGTACTTC
>TRBJ1-3|TRBV30|.|.
CACALGDGNTIYF
TGTGCCTGCGCGCTCGGCGATGGAAACACCATATATTTT
>TRBJ2-4|TRBV2|TRBD2|.
CASFGTSEPTRKNIQYF
TGTGCCAGCTTCGGGACTAGCGAACCAACAAGGAAAAACATTCAGTACTTC
>TRBJ2-1|TRBV11-3|TRBD2|.
CASSSGLAGDLMYNEQFF
TGTGCCAGCAGCTCGGGACTAGCGGGAGATCTGATGTACAATGAGCAGTTCTTC
>TRBJ1-3|TRBV30|.|.
CAWSVPGAGNTIYF
TGTGCCTGGAGTGTACCGGGGGCTGGAAACACCATATATTTT
>TRBJ1-2|TRBV28|.|.
CASTPRPLDGYTF
TGTGCCAGCACCCCCCGCCCACTGGATGGCTACACCTTC
>TRBJ2-1|TRBV10-3|.|.
CAISEVVAVSGNEQFF
TGTGCCATCAGTGAGGTGGTTGCCGTTTCGGGCAATGAGCAGTTCTTC
>TRBJ1-4|TRBV9|.|few
CASSGEIVNEKLFF
TGTGCCAGCAGCGGAGAAATTGTTAATGAAAAACTGTTTTTT
>TRBJ1-2|TRBV20-1|.|.
CSAQTRGYTF
TGCAGTGCTCAGACGCGGGGCTACACCTTC
>TRBJ2-5|TRBV6-1|.|.
CASSGGQAPVETQYF
TGTGCCAGCAGTGGGGGCCAGGCGCCCGTGGAGACCCAGTACTTC
>TRBJ1-1|TRBV27|.|.
CASSSPRGRAFF
TGTGCCAGCAGTTCCCCGAGAGGTCGAGCTTTCTTT
>TRBJ2-5|TRBV27|TRBD2|.
CASTIAGGKGETQYF
TGTGCCAGCACTATAGCGGGGGGAAAGGGGGAGACCCAGTACTTC
>TRBJ1-1|TRBV6-5|.|.
CASSYGLGPALTEAFF
TGTGCCAGCAGTTACGGATTGGGACCTGCTCTAACTGAAGCTTTCTTT